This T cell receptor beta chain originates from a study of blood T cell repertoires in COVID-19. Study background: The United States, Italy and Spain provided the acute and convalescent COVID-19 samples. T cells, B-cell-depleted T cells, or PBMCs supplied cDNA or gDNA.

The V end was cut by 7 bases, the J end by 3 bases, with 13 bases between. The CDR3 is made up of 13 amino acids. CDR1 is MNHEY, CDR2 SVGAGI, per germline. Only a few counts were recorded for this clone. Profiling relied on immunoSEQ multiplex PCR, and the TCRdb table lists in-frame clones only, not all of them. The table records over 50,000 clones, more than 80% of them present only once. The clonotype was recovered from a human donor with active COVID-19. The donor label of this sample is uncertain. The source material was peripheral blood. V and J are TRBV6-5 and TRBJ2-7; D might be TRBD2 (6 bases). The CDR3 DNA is TGTGCCAGCACCCAGGGACTCCTCTACGAGCAGTACTTC. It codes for CASTQGLLYEQYF.